These 20 T cell receptor beta chains share one sample of origin, sequenced in a study of blood T cell repertoires in COVID-19. The protocol was immunoSEQ multiplex PCR, while the TCRdb copy is restricted to in-frame clones and leaves out a portion. Among approximately 76,000 clones listed, roughly 85% were seen once. The sequenced material came from peripheral blood. These receptors came from a man aged 25 to 40 with acute or convalescent COVID-19.

The CDR3 protein is CASGDRGYYEQYF. DNA of the CDR3: TGCGCAAGTGGGGACAGGGGCTACTACGAGCAGTACTTC. The genes are TRBV10-2 and TRBJ2-7; 10 positions match TRBD1. The germline V gene has CDR1 WSHSY and CDR2 SAAADI. The CDR3 contains 13 residues.

The chain couples TRBV6-5 to TRBJ2-5, with 8 nucleotides matching TRBD2. The CDR3 spans 15 residues. Germline V gene data show CDR1 as MNHEY and CDR2 as SVGAGI. V was clipped by 6 bases and J by 5 bases; unmatched bases: 11. The CDR3 bases are TGTGCCAGCAGACAGCGGGAGACCCCACGGGAGACCCAGTACTTC. Encoded protein: CASRQRETPRETQYF.

The chain links TRBV11-2 to TRBJ2-3, with D possibly matching TRBD2 (6 bases). This CDR3 contains 12 residues. The germline V and J ends were trimmed by 5 bases and 12 bases, with 15 bases remaining between them. Per the germline V gene, CDR1 is SGHAT and CDR2 is FQNNGV. CDR3 in amino acids: CASSRLVGTQYF. The CDR3 DNA follows: TGTGCCAGCAGCCGACTAGTAGGTACCCAGTATTTT.

V usage is TRBV12-3 or TRBV12-4 and J usage is TRBJ2-7; 7 bases agree with TRBD2. The V and J ends lost 7 bases and 4 bases, in that order; junction bases with no gene match: 7. This CDR3 is 13 amino acids long. DNA for the CDR3: TGTGCCAGCACCGGGGAGGGCCTATACGAGCAGTACTTC. Its protein is CASTGEGLYEQYF.

The rearrangement joins TRBV5-4 to TRBJ2-5, with no clear D. V was clipped by 4 bases and J by 5 bases, with 15 bases between them. The CDR3 sequence is 14 residues long. Germline-derived CDR1 and CDR2 are SGHNT and YYREEE (reference sequence). Here the CDR3 reads CASSVGGRGETQYF. The CDR3 coding sequence is TGTGCCAGCAGCGTGGGCGGTCGAGGCGAGACCCAGTACTTC.

In regard to this clone: Additional DNA sequences in this sample encode the identical CDR3. The chain links TRBV28 to TRBJ2-7; D gene ambiguous. The CDR3 extends over 12 amino acids. The germline V gene encodes CDR1 MDHEN and CDR2 SYDVKM. Between the trimmed V and J ends, which lost 7 bases and 1 base, there was a span of 8 bases. CDR3 coding DNA: TGTGCCAGCAAGCGCGGATCCTACGAGCAGTACTTC. Translating it yields CASKRGSYEQYF.

This chain joins TRBV2 and TRBJ1-6; maybe TRBD1 (5 bases). V was clipped by 2 bases and J by 12 bases, with 14 bases between them. Germline loops: CDR1 SNHLY, CDR2 FYNNEI. The CDR3 covers 14 residues. DNA of the CDR3: TGTGCCAGCAGTGAACAGGGCCTCCCCAGACCCCTCCACTTT. This translates into CASSEQGLPRPLHF.

This rearrangement joins TRBV29-1 to TRBJ2-1, with a tentative D call TRBD2 (6 bases). CDR1 SQVTM and CDR2 ANQGSEA come from the germline V gene. V was clipped by 1 base and J by 4 bases, with 11 bases between them. The CDR3 is made up of 14 amino acids. Here the CDR3 reads CSVEGLVRYNEQFF. The CDR3 region has the DNA TGCAGCGTTGAAGGACTAGTCCGATACAATGAGCAGTTCTTC.

The chain employs TRBV9 and TRBJ2-3; the D gene is possibly TRBD2 (6 bases). With 3 bases removed from V and 5 bases from J, the gap between germline ends came to 16 bases. CDR3 length equals 15 residues. Germline loops: CDR1 SGDLS, CDR2 YYNGEE. The CDR3 DNA reads as TGTGCCAGCAGCGGTAGCGGCCATAGGGGAGATACGCAGTATTTT. Translation gives CASSGSGHRGDTQYF. Full variable domain (remainder filled in from reference TRBV9 and TRBJ2-3): DSGVTQTPKHLITATGQRVTLRCSPRSGDLSVYWYQQSLDQGLQFLIQYYNGEERAKGNILERFSAQQFPDLHSELNLSSLELGDSALYFCASSGSGHRGDTQYFGPGTRLTVL.

This chain uses TRBV6-2 or TRBV6-3 with TRBJ2-7, with TRBD1 matching over 12 bases. Germline trimming cut 5 bases from V and 5 bases from J; bases unmatched to any gene: 4. This CDR3 spans 14 amino acids. Germline CDR1 and CDR2: MNHEY and SVGEGT. CDR3 sequence (DNA): TGTGCCAGCAGTATCGGGACAGGGGGCCACGAGCAGTACTTC. Its translation: CASSIGTGGHEQYF.

The genes are TRBV4-3 and TRBJ1-5; the D gene is possibly TRBD1 (6 bases). V lost 0 bases and J 7 bases, leaving 13 bases between the germline ends. Germline CDR1 is LGHNA and CDR2 is YSLEER. The CDR3 consists of 15 residues. The CDR3 DNA reads as TGCGCCAGCAGCCAAGACTCAGGGGCGGTCCAGCCCCAGCATTTT. Its translation: CASSQDSGAVQPQHF.

V usage is TRBV28 and J usage is TRBJ2-6; D perhaps matches TRBD1 (6 bases). With 6 bases removed from V and 2 bases from J, the gap between germline ends came to 11 bases. CDR1 is MDHEN and CDR2 is SYDVKM in the germline V gene. This CDR3 is 15 amino acids long. The CDR3 nucleotides read TGTGCCAGCAGGGCAGGGGCCACTGGGGCCAACGTCCTGACTTTC. Encoded protein: CASRAGATGANVLTF.

The chain employs TRBV18 and TRBJ2-2; D may be TRBD1 (6 bases). This CDR3 has 13 residues. Germline-derived CDR1 and CDR2 are KGHSH and LQKENI. V was shortened by 5 bases and J by 6 bases, with 10 bases between the two germline ends. CDR3 region: CASSKTGSGELFF. The CDR3 DNA reads TGTGCCAGCTCAAAAACAGGGTCCGGGGAGCTGTTTTTT. The variable domain in full, with the rest retrieved from reference TRBV18 and TRBJ2-2, is NAGVMQNPRHLVRRRGQEARLRCSPMKGHSHVYWYRQLPEEGLKFMVYLQKENIIDESGMPKERFSAEFPKEGPSILRIQQVVRGDSAAYFCASSKTGSGELFFGEGSRLTVL.

As DNA, the CDR3 is TGTGCCAGCAGCGTAGGCTGGGTAGAGGATGAGCAGTTCTTC. Translation: CASSVGWVEDEQFF. V and J are TRBV9 and TRBJ2-1, with D unresolved. Trimming stripped 0 bases from V and 8 bases from J, with 12 bases between. Germline V CDR1 and CDR2: SGDLS, YYNGEE. The CDR3 loop spans 14 amino acids.

The chain recombines TRBV27 with TRBJ2-1, with 8 bases lining up with TRBD2. The ends lost 6 bases at V and 7 bases at J; junction bases unmatched: 11. This CDR3 spans 15 amino acids. Germline lookup yields CDR1 MNHEY and CDR2 SMNVEV (reference sequence). Written as DNA, the CDR3 is TGTGCCAGCAGCCCCGGGGGGGGGCCCTTGAATGAGCAGTTCTTC. Its protein product is CASSPGGGPLNEQFF.

The V call is TRBV6-5, the J call TRBJ2-1, with 11 bases aligning to TRBD2. This CDR3 has 15 amino acids. V dropped 6 bases and J dropped 3; count of bases not matched to a gene: 4. Germline V gives CDR1 MNHEY, CDR2 SVGAGI. In DNA form, the CDR3 reads TGTGCCAGCAGCCCAACTAGCGGGAGCTACAATGAGCAGTTCTTC. The encoded protein is CASSPTSGSYNEQFF.

This chain connects TRBV7-3 to TRBJ2-2, with a possible D match to TRBD1 (5 bases). V was trimmed by 6 bases and J by 0 bases, leaving 14 bases between them. This CDR3 is 16 amino acids long. Germline assignment: CDR1 SGHTA and CDR2 FQGTGA. The CDR3 DNA reads as TGTGCCAGCAGGTTTCAGGGTATAGCGAACACCGGGGAGCTGTTTTTT. This sequence encodes CASRFQGIANTGELFF.

J is TRBJ2-3 and V is TRBV7-2; D is possibly TRBD1 (7 bases). CDR3 length: 14 amino acids. The germline CDR1 and CDR2 sequences are SGHTA and FQGNSA. Trimming took off 8 bases at V and 3 bases at J, with 15 bases between the two ends. The CDR3 DNA reads as TGTGCCAGCGGAGGGGGCAGTAGTACAGATACGCAGTATTTT. Amino acids: CASGGGSSTDTQYF.

The chain combines TRBV24-1 with TRBJ1-5; D may be TRBD1 (5 bases). Per the germline V gene, CDR1 is KGHDR and CDR2 is SFDVKD. This CDR3 is 15 amino acids long. With 3 bases removed from V and 0 bases from J, the gap between germline ends came to 8 bases. CDR3 nucleotides: TGTGCCACCAGTGATGCTCAGGGTAGCAATCAGCCCCAGCATTTT. It codes for CATSDAQGSNQPQHF.

This rearrangement joins TRBV3-1 (or the pseudogene TRBV3-2) to TRBJ1-1; no clear D. The CDR3 sequence is 12 residues long. The germline gives CDR1 LGHDT, CDR2 YNNKEL (reference sequence). Deletions cut 1 base from V and 7 bases from J, with 7 bases between. The CDR3 spells CASSQGGIEAFF. The CDR3 nucleotides are TGTGCCAGCAGCCAAGGAGGTATTGAAGCTTTCTTT.